The next 18 T cell receptor beta chains were all read from a single sample in a study of T cells in Graves' hyperthyroidism and ophthalmopathy. Regions amplified from RNA transcripts were the TCR beta CDR3 regions. Primed by the HTBI set, a first-round RT-PCR was run on the TCR CDR3. TCRdb re-analysed the multiplex PCR reads in MiXCR, keeping a single row per CDR3 protein. The table lists 200,000 to 250,000 distinct CDR3 sequences, around 16% of them singletons. Sequencing input: blood. Source of these receptors: a woman aged 45-59 years with Graves' hyperthyroidism.

Concerning this clonotype itself: Possible read error: a much larger clone is one base away. The gene calls are TRBV29-1 and TRBJ2-4; 9 positions agree with TRBD1. This CDR3 is built from 12 residues. Germline V gives CDR1 SQVTM, CDR2 ANQGSEA. The CDR3 is CRVGQGPNEQYF. In nucleotides, the CDR3 is TGCAGGGTAGGACAGGGGCCCAATGAGCAGTACTTC.

J is TRBJ1-1 and V is TRBV7-8; the match to TRBD1 covers 7 bases. Germline CDR1 and CDR2: SGHVS and FQNEAQ. The CDR3 loop spans 17 amino acids. V dropped 2 bases and J dropped 0; count of bases not matched to a gene: 9. The CDR3 reads CASSLPRQGSMNTEAFF. The CDR3 DNA follows: TGTGCCAGCAGCTTACCCCGACAGGGTTCAATGAACACTGAAGCTTTCTTT.

A remark on this clonotype: This could be a read error, since a much larger clone is one nucleotide away. The CDR3 DNA reads as TGTGCCAGCGGCTCAGAGCGGGTTATCTACAATGAGCAGTTCTTC. The encoded protein is CASGSERVIYNEQFF. V gene TRBV11-2 combines with J gene TRBJ2-1; possibly TRBD2 for D (6 bases). The CDR3 is made up of 15 amino acids. CDR1 and CDR2 (germline): SGHAT, FQNNGV. The V and J ends lost 8 bases and 3 bases respectively, with 17 bases between them.

This clonotype was seen a handful of times. The V gene is TRBV20-1, the J gene TRBJ1-6, with 7 bases aligning to TRBD1. Germline assignment: CDR1 DFQATT and CDR2 SNEGSKA (reference sequence). V shed 5 bases and J 7 bases; nucleotides not matched to a gene: 11. The CDR3 runs to 15 residues. The CDR3 nucleotides are TGCAGTGCTGGGGTCCCAGGGGGTGGCAATTCACCCCTCCACTTT. Amino acids: CSAGVPGGGNSPLHF.

The chain uses TRBV30 and TRBJ2-1; no definite D call. Germline CDR1 GTSNPN, CDR2 SVGIG (reference sequence). CDR3 length: 13 amino acids. V was clipped by 0 bases and J by 9 bases, with 12 bases between them. The CDR3 sequence is CAWSVLGRGEQFF. The DNA for the CDR3 is TGTGCCTGGAGTGTACTGGGCCGCGGTGAGCAGTTCTTC.

This clonotype was detected many times. CDR3 nucleotides: TGTGCCACCAGTGACCCTGGACAGGGCGACTACGAGCAGTACTTC. Translated, it gives CATSDPGQGDYEQYF. This rearrangement joins TRBV24-1 to TRBJ2-7; 8 nucleotides match TRBD1. The length of the CDR3 is 15 residues. With 4 bases clipped from V and 3 bases from J, the junction kept 7 bases outside the gene matches. CDR1 KGHDR and CDR2 SFDVKD come from the germline V gene.

This clonotype was picked up many times. The chain is built from TRBV7-8 and TRBJ2-5, with TRBD2 matching over 9 bases. Trimming at V came to 5 bases and at J to 4 bases, leaving 11 bases not matched to a gene. This CDR3 is 16 amino acids long. Germline V lookup: CDR1 SGHVS, CDR2 FQNEAQ. The CDR3 reads CASSQSAGGPRETQYF. CDR3 coding DNA: TGTGCCAGCAGCCAGTCTGCGGGAGGGCCTCGAGAGACCCAGTACTTC.

This clonotype was picked up a small number of times. The V call is TRBV24-1, the J call TRBJ2-1, with D tentatively TRBD2 (5 bases). Looked up from germline, CDR1 is KGHDR and CDR2 is SFDVKD. The CDR3 is made up of 15 amino acids. Trimming shortened V by 4 bases and J by 0 bases, and 9 bases separated the two germline ends. The CDR3 DNA follows: TGTGCCACCAGTGAACCAGGACTCTCCTACAATGAGCAGTTCTTC. This translates into CATSEPGLSYNEQFF.

This clonotype was seen ten or more times. The rearrangement links TRBV7-2 to TRBJ1-2, with a tentative D call TRBD1 (5 bases). The CDR3 loop spans 16 amino acids. Trimming took 1 base from V and 4 from J, leaving 16 bases between them. Germline loops: CDR1 SGHTA, CDR2 FQGNSA. This CDR3 reads CASSLEDTLGVYGYTF. The CDR3 DNA is TGTGCCAGCAGCTTAGAGGACACCTTGGGTGTCTATGGCTACACCTTC.

The CDR3 DNA reads TGTGCCAGCAGTCACACCAGGGAGGACACTGAAGCTTTCTTT. Translation: CASSHTREDTEAFF. The chain is built from TRBV6-5 and TRBJ1-1; perhaps TRBD1 as D (5 bases). Trimming shortened V by 5 bases and J by 3 bases, and 13 bases separated the two germline ends. Germline V gene sequence: CDR1 MNHEY, CDR2 SVGAGI. The CDR3 is made up of 14 amino acids.

This clonotype was counted only a few times. The rearrangement links TRBV6-1 to TRBJ2-5; no clear D. CDR1 is MNHNS and CDR2 is SASEGT in the germline V gene. Trimming pared 6 bases from V and 5 bases from J, leaving 13 bases between. The CDR3 contains 13 residues. The DNA of the CDR3 is TGTGCCAGCAGGAATGGTGGGTTCGAGACCCAGTACTTC. It encodes CASRNGGFETQYF.

This clonotype was seen a handful of times. The rearrangement joins TRBV9 to TRBJ2-3, with D possibly being TRBD1 (6 bases). V lost 3 bases and J 4 bases, leaving 18 bases between the germline ends. Germline values: CDR1 SGDLS, CDR2 YYNGEE. The CDR3 is made up of 16 amino acids. The CDR3 loop reads CASSALGGQGADTQYF. The CDR3 DNA follows: TGTGCCAGCAGCGCTCTAGGGGGTCAGGGCGCAGATACGCAGTATTTT.

This clonotype was counted a few times. The J gene is TRBJ2-2, the V gene TRBV6-1; 11 bases are a match to TRBD2. Germline trimming cut 6 bases from V and 3 bases from J; bases unmatched to any gene: 6. The CDR3 spans 16 residues. CDR1 is MNHNS, CDR2 SASEGT, per germline. The CDR3 nucleotides are TGTGCCAGCAGCCACCTACTAGCGGGGGACACCGGGGAGCTGTTTTTT. Translating it yields CASSHLLAGDTGELFF.

This clonotype was seen ten or more times. The chain employs TRBV6-1 and TRBJ1-2; 9 bases map to TRBD1. There are 13 residues in the CDR3. CDR1 and CDR2 (germline): MNHNS, SASEGT. V shed 0 bases and J 13 bases; nucleotides not matched to a gene: 6. The CDR3 reads CASSEAGTGFRTF. CDR3 coding DNA: TGTGCCAGCAGTGAAGCGGGGACAGGGTTTCGCACCTTC.

The sample holds many counts of this clonotype. The chain combines TRBV3-1 with TRBJ2-2; a weak D match, TRBD2 (6 bases). V was pared by 8 bases and J by 0 bases, with 13 bases between. This CDR3 comprises 15 residues. Germline V gene sequence: CDR1 LGHDT, CDR2 YNNKEL (reference sequence). The CDR3, as DNA: TGTGCCAGCGTTTTGAGCGGGCCGAACACCGGGGAGCTGTTTTTT. It specifies CASVLSGPNTGELFF.

This clonotype turned up a few times. The genes are TRBV19 and TRBJ2-7; possibly TRBD1 for D (6 bases). The germline V gene has CDR1 LNHDA and CDR2 SQIVND (reference sequence). The CDR3 consists of 13 residues. V was clipped by 4 bases and J by 1 base, with 8 bases between them. Here the CDR3 reads CASSKDRSYEQYF. CDR3 bases: TGTGCCAGTAGTAAGGACAGATCCTACGAGCAGTACTTC. The full variable domain, its missing parts supplied by reference TRBV19 and TRBJ2-7, is DGGITQSPKYLFRKEGQNVTLSCEQNLNHDAMYWYRQDPGQGLRLIYYSQIVNDFQKGDIAEGYSVSREKKESFPLTVTSAQKNPTAFYLCASSKDRSYEQYFGPGTRLTVT.

The chain has TRBV2 and TRBJ1-5; D is undetermined. Trimming left V 0 bases short and J 2 bases short, with 8 bases between. Per the germline V gene, CDR1 is SNHLY and CDR2 is FYNNEI. CDR3 length equals 15 residues. The CDR3 DNA reads as TGTGCCAGCAGTGAAGCAGAGAGGGGCAATCAGCCCCAGCATTTT. Translation: CASSEAERGNQPQHF.

This sequence joins TRBV18 and TRBJ2-5; D uncertain. Trimming stripped 2 bases from V and 1 base from J, with 5 bases between. This CDR3 has 13 amino acids. Germline CDR1 reads KGHSH; CDR2 reads LQKENI. The CDR3 region is CASSPTLQETQYF. The CDR3 DNA follows: TGTGCCAGCTCACCAACCCTCCAAGAGACCCAGTACTTC.